Each of the 27 T cell receptor beta chains below was sequenced from the same sample in a study of T cells in localized non-small cell lung cancer. Measured with immunoSEQ multiplex PCR; TCRdb has only the in-frame clones, and not every one. The table has roughly 3,800 clones, 25% to 35% seen once; the top ten hold less than 10%. The input for sequencing was lung tumor tissue, taken before any cancer treatment. The receptors come from a man aged 35-75 years with stage I lung adenocarcinoma.

This clone was picked up a small number of times. This chain links TRBV14 with TRBJ1-4; D unclear. Germline V lookup: CDR1 SGHDN, CDR2 FVKESK. The V and J ends lost 1 base and 7 bases respectively, with 13 bases between them. The CDR3 totals 15 residues. The CDR3 loop is CASSQAPGSGEKLFF. Written as DNA, the CDR3 is TGTGCCAGCAGCCAAGCTCCAGGTTCGGGTGAAAAACTGTTTTTT.

This clone was picked up a small number of times. V usage is TRBV28 and J usage is TRBJ1-5; the D is unclear. V lost 3 bases, J lost 4 bases, and 7 bases lay in between. The CDR3 has 13 amino acids. The germline CDR1 and CDR2 sequences are MDHEN and SYDVKM. CDR3: CASSFLGNQPQHF. CDR3 bases: TGTGCCAGCAGTTTTTTAGGGAATCAGCCCCAGCATTTT.

Comments on this clone: At one end, the junction sequence differs from germline, possibly due to a read error. The rearrangement joins TRBV19 to TRBJ1-5; a weak D match, TRBD1 (6 bases). Germline CDR1 LNHDA, CDR2 SQIVND (reference sequence). CDR3 length: 13 amino acids. CDR3 amino acids: CASSLDRNQPQHF. The CDR3 DNA sequence: TGTGCCAGTAGTCTAGACAGGAATCAGCCCCAGCATTTT.

This clone is termed medium-sized. V is TRBV11-3 and J is TRBJ1-1, with TRBD1 matching 7 bases. Germline CDR1 is SGHNT and CDR2 is YENEEA. This CDR3 contains 14 residues. Unmatched junction bases numbered 2, after V lost 0 bases and J lost 4 bases. This chain's CDR3 is CASSLDNRGTEAFF. The CDR3 DNA reads as TGTGCCAGCAGCTTAGATAACAGGGGCACTGAAGCTTTCTTT.

The rearrangement uses TRBV19 and TRBJ1-1, with TRBD1 matching 7 bases. From germline, CDR1 is LNHDA and CDR2 SQIVND (reference sequence). V lost 8 bases, J lost 3 bases, and 9 bases stayed unmatched. The CDR3 consists of 14 residues. The CDR3 region has the DNA TGTGCCAGTTCGTCTCAGGGGGGGTACACTGAAGCTTTCTTT. Protein product: CASSSQGGYTEAFF.

This chain links TRBV15 with TRBJ1-5; 11 nucleotides agree with TRBD1. This CDR3 contains 15 residues. Germline V gene lookup returns CDR1 LNHNV and CDR2 YYDKDF (reference sequence). V lost 5 bases and J lost 6; bases outside the gene matches: 6. The CDR3 protein is CATSQDRGLGQPQHF. The DNA for the CDR3 is TGTGCCACCAGCCAGGACAGGGGGCTCGGTCAGCCCCAGCATTTT.

The V call is TRBV6-8, the J call TRBJ1-2; TRBD1 is a possible D gene (5 bases). V shed 10 bases and J shed 6 bases, with 18 bases lying between them. The CDR3 is 13 residues long. The germline V gene encodes CDR1 MNHGY and CDR2 SAAAGT. The CDR3 region has the DNA TGTGCCATGAACAGGAATCCCCATCATGGCTACACCTTC. Translated, it gives CAMNRNPHHGYTF.

This rearrangement joins TRBV9 to TRBJ2-3, with a possible D match to TRBD1 (7 bases). The CDR3 contains 14 residues. CDR1 is SGDLS, CDR2 YYNGEE, per germline. V was clipped by 7 bases and J by 6 bases, with 18 bases between them. CDR3 sequence reads: CASQLDRAGDTQYF. The CDR3 DNA reads as TGTGCCAGCCAACTTGACAGGGCGGGGGATACGCAGTATTTT.

The sample holds a few counts of this clone. V usage is TRBV10-3 and J usage is TRBJ1-1, with D uncertain. CDR1 is ENHRY, CDR2 SYGVKD, per germline. This CDR3 has 14 residues. With 1 base removed from V and 5 bases from J, the gap between germline ends came to 11 bases. CDR3 nucleotides: TGTGCCATCAGTGAGTTAGGGAGTGGAACTGAAGCTTTCTTT. Encoded protein: CAISELGSGTEAFF.

The CDR3 region has the DNA TGTGCCAGCACTCCCCCAGCCTACAATGAGCAGTTCTTC. Translated: CASTPPAYNEQFF. The chain combines TRBV6-8 with TRBJ2-1; D ambiguous. The germline gives CDR1 MNHGY, CDR2 SAAAGT. The CDR3 sequence is 13 residues long. Deletions cut 7 bases from V and 2 bases from J, with 9 bases between.

The genes are TRBV19 and TRBJ2-7; D not certain. Germline CDR1 reads LNHDA; CDR2 reads SQIVND (reference sequence). Trimming left V 5 bases short and J 4 bases short, with 12 bases between. This CDR3 has 13 amino acids. The CDR3 spells CASSDADGYEQYF. DNA for the CDR3: TGTGCCAGTAGTGACGCGGACGGTTACGAGCAGTACTTC.

This clone was found a few times. This chain connects TRBV9 to TRBJ2-5; D is unresolved. The CDR3 runs to 13 residues. The germline V and J ends were trimmed by 5 bases and 2 bases, with 10 bases remaining between them. CDR1 SGDLS and CDR2 YYNGEE come from the germline V gene. The chain's CDR3 is CASSVGRQETQYF. The CDR3 bases are TGTGCCAGCAGTGTCGGTAGACAAGAGACCCAGTACTTC.

A few counts support this clone. The chain is built from TRBV6-8 and TRBJ1-2, with 7 nucleotides matching TRBD1. The CDR3 length is 13 residues. The germline V gene encodes CDR1 MNHGY and CDR2 SAAAGT. V was clipped by 5 bases and J by 4 bases; unmatched bases: 4. This CDR3 reads CASSTGDSYGYTF. CDR3 sequence (DNA): TGTGCCAGCAGTACTGGGGACAGCTATGGCTACACCTTC.

This clone was counted a few times. This rearrangement joins TRBV6-8 to TRBJ1-2, with D maybe TRBD1 (5 bases). Germline V gene lookup returns CDR1 MNHGY and CDR2 SAAAGT. The CDR3 has 12 amino acids. Trimming removed 7 bases at V and 4 bases at J, with 10 bases between. The DNA for the CDR3 is TGTGCCAGCACCCAGGGCTCCTATGGCTACACCTTC. Translated, it gives CASTQGSYGYTF.

This clone came up a few times. The chain is built from TRBV10-2 and TRBJ1-1, with 7 positions matching TRBD1. V was pared by 3 bases and J by 5 bases, with 12 bases of the junction left unmatched. CDR3 size: 16 residues. The germline V gene encodes CDR1 WSHSY and CDR2 SAAADI. The CDR3 region is CASSEPLAGGWTEAFF. The CDR3 DNA reads TGCGCCAGCAGTGAACCCCTGGCAGGGGGGTGGACTGAAGCTTTCTTT.

This clone was seen a handful of times. The chain uses TRBV9 and TRBJ1-5, with D tentatively TRBD1 (6 bases). The length of the CDR3 is 15 residues. Germline CDR1 is SGDLS and CDR2 is YYNGEE. Trimming removed 5 bases at V and 1 base at J, with 13 bases between. The CDR3, as DNA: TGTGCCAGCAGTTGGATAGGGGGAAGCAATCAGCCCCAGCATTTT. Translating gives CASSWIGGSNQPQHF.

This clone turned up a few times. This chain joins TRBV19 and TRBJ1-1, with a possible D match to TRBD1 (5 bases). V was cut by 6 bases and J by 2 bases, with 16 bases left in between. The CDR3 covers 15 residues. Germline V lookup: CDR1 LNHDA, CDR2 SQIVND (reference sequence). DNA for the CDR3: TGTGCCAGTAGGCGGACGGGGGGTATCAACACTGAAGCTTTCTTT. Protein product: CASRRTGGINTEAFF.

The chain couples TRBV5-1 to TRBJ2-5; possible D gene TRBD2, 6 bases. The CDR3 loop spans 16 amino acids. V lost 0 bases to trimming and J lost 2 bases, with 14 bases between them. The germline gives CDR1 SGHRS, CDR2 YFSETQ. The chain's CDR3 is CASSLATSRLQETQYF. CDR3 bases: TGCGCCAGCAGCTTGGCTACTAGCAGGTTACAAGAGACCCAGTACTTC.

The genes are TRBV29-1 and TRBJ1-3, with a possible D match to TRBD1 (5 bases). CDR1 and CDR2 (germline): SQVTM, ANQGSEA. V shed 4 bases and J shed 0 bases, with 10 bases lying between them. There are 14 residues in the CDR3. In DNA form, the CDR3 reads TGCAGCGTTGGAGCAGGGAGCTCTGGAAACACCATATATTTT. Translation gives CSVGAGSSGNTIYF. The full variable domain, with the rest looked up from reference TRBV29-1 and TRBJ1-3, is SAVISQKPSRDICQRGTSLTIQCQVDSQVTMMFWYRQQPGQSLTLIATANQGSEATYESGFVIDKFPISRPNLTFSTLTVSNMSPEDSSIYLCSVGAGSSGNTIYFGEGSWLTVV.

This rearrangement joins TRBV6-1 to TRBJ1-1, with D unresolved. The germline CDR1 and CDR2 sequences are MNHNS and SASEGT. V was trimmed by 0 bases and J by 6 bases, leaving 11 bases between them. The CDR3 length is 14 residues. For the CDR3, the DNA is TGTGCCAGCAGTGAAGCCCCGGCAGCCCCTGAAGCTTTCTTT. This encodes CASSEAPAAPEAFF.

This clone was seen more than once but under ten times. V is TRBV6-8 and J is TRBJ1-2; D is possibly TRBD1 (5 bases). Germline CDR1 MNHGY, CDR2 SAAAGT. The CDR3 loop spans 15 amino acids. V dropped 5 bases and J dropped 6 bases, with 19 bases sitting between them. CDR3 in amino acids: CASSEGSGEGNGYTF. The CDR3 nucleotides are TGTGCCAGCAGTGAGGGGTCGGGGGAAGGGAATGGCTACACCTTC.

J is TRBJ1-4 and V is TRBV6-1; D is unclear. The CDR3 extends over 13 amino acids. The germline gives CDR1 MNHNS, CDR2 SASEGT. V lost 1 base and J 5 bases, leaving 5 bases between the germline ends. The CDR3 nucleotides read TGTGCCAGCAGTGAAGGGATCAATGAAAAACTGTTTTTT. Amino acids: CASSEGINEKLFF.

Relative to its sample, this clone is medium-sized. V gene TRBV6-8 combines with J gene TRBJ2-3; TRBD1 agrees at 7 bases. The CDR3 spans 13 residues. Looked up from germline, CDR1 is MNHGY and CDR2 is SAAAGT. V lost 7 bases and J lost 1; bases outside the gene matches: 2. Here the CDR3 reads CASKGQGTDTQYF. In DNA, the CDR3 is TGTGCCAGCAAAGGACAGGGCACAGATACGCAGTATTTT.

Relative to its sample, this clone is medium-sized. The chain combines TRBV9 with TRBJ1-4; 7 bases are shared with TRBD1. The CDR3 totals 14 residues. Germline CDR1 SGDLS, CDR2 YYNGEE. The V segment lost 3 bases and the J segment 3 bases; nucleotides outside the gene matches: 2. The CDR3 sequence: CASSAGGSNEKLFF. The CDR3 DNA sequence: TGTGCCAGCAGCGCAGGGGGGTCTAATGAAAAACTGTTTTTT.

In its sample, this clone is medium-sized. The chain combines TRBV6-8 with TRBJ2-1, with 7 bases identical to TRBD2. V trimming: 2 bases; J trimming: 2 bases; junction bases outside the gene matches: 0. Per germline, CDR1 MNHGY and CDR2 SAAAGT. The CDR3 spans 14 residues. The CDR3 is CASSYGRAYNEQFF. Written as DNA, the CDR3 is TGTGCCAGCAGTTACGGGAGGGCCTACAATGAGCAGTTCTTC.

This clone was observed a handful of times. The V call is TRBV9, the J call TRBJ1-1; D gene unclear. V was cut by 4 bases and J by 1 base, with 11 bases left in between. The CDR3 extends over 14 amino acids. Germline V gene sequence: CDR1 SGDLS, CDR2 YYNGEE. The CDR3: CASSLAGGNTEAFF. CDR3 in DNA: TGTGCCAGCAGCTTAGCAGGAGGGAACACTGAAGCTTTCTTT.

The rearrangement uses TRBV6-8 and TRBJ2-3; the match to TRBD2 covers 13 bases. V lost 5 bases, J lost 3 bases, and 5 bases stayed unmatched. The CDR3 loop spans 16 amino acids. CDR1 is MNHGY and CDR2 is SAAAGT in the germline V gene. CDR3 DNA sequence: TGTGCCAGCAGTAAATTGGGACTAGCGGGGACAGATACGCAGTATTTT. Translating it yields CASSKLGLAGTDTQYF.